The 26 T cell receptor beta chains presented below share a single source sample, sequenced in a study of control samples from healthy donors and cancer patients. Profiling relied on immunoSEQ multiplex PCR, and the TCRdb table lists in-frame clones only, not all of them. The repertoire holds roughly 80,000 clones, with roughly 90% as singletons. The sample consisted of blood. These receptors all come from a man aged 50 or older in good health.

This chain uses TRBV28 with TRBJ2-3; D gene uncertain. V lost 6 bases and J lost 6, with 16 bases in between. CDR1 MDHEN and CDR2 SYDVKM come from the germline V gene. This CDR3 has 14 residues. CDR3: CASRTGPPEDTQYF. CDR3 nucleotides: TGTGCCAGCAGAACCGGGCCCCCCGAGGATACGCAGTATTTT.

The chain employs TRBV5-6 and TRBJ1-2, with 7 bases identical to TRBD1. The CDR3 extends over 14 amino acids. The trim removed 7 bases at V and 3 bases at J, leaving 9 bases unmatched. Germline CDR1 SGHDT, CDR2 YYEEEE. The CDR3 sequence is CASGRFGQDYGYTF. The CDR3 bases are TGTGCCAGCGGGAGATTCGGACAGGACTATGGCTACACCTTC.

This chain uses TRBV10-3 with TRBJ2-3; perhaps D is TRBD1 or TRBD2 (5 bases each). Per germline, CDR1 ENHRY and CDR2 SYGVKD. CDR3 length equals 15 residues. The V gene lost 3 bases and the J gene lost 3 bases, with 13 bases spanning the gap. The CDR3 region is CAISEEGRATDTQYF. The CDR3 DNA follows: TGTGCCATCAGTGAAGAGGGGCGCGCAACAGATACGCAGTATTTT.

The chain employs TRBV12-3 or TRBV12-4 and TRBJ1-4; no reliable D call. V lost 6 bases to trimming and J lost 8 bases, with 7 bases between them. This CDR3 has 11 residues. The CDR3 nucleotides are TGTGCCAGCAGCCTGCGGGAAAAACTGTTTTTT. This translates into CASSLREKLFF.

The CDR3 DNA is TGTGCCAGCAGCTTAATGACAGGGGGCCCCTACGAGCAGTACTTC. Its protein product is CASSLMTGGPYEQYF. The rearrangement joins TRBV7-2 to TRBJ2-7, with 10 bases matching TRBD1. The CDR3 covers 15 residues. In germline, CDR1 is SGHTA, CDR2 FQGNSA. V lost 2 bases, J lost 2 bases, and 3 bases stayed unmatched. The variable domain in full, completed from reference TRBV7-2 and TRBJ2-7, reads GAGVSQSPSNKVTEKGKDVELRCDPISGHTALYWYRQSLGQGLEFLIYFQGNSAPDKSGLPSDRFSAERTGGSVSTLTIQRTQQEDSAVYLCASSLMTGGPYEQYFGPGTRLTVT.

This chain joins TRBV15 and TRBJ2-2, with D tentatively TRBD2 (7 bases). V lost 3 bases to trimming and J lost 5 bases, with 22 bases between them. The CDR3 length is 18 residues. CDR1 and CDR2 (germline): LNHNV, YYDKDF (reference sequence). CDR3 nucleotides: TGTGCCACCAGCAGCCGGCTAGGGGGGGCGCTTCGAACCGGGGAGCTGTTTTTT. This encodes CATSSRLGGALRTGELFF.

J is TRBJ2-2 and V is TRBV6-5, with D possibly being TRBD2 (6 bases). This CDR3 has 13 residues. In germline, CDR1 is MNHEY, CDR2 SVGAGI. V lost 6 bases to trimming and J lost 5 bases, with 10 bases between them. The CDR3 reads CASRGLRTGELFF. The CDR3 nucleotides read TGTGCCAGCAGGGGACTGAGAACCGGGGAGCTGTTTTTT.

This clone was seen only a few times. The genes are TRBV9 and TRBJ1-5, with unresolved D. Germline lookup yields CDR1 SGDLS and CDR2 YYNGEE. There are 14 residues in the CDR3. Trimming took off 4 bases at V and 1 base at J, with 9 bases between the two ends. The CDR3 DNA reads TGTGCCAGCAGCCTGGGCGGGAGCAATCAGCCCCAGCATTTT. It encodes CASSLGGSNQPQHF.

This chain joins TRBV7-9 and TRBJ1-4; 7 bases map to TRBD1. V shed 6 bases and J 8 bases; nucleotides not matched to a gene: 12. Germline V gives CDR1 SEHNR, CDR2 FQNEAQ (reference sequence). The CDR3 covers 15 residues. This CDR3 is CASSPRGGEVEKLFF. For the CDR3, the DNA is TGTGCCAGCAGTCCAAGAGGGGGCGAGGTCGAAAAACTGTTTTTT.

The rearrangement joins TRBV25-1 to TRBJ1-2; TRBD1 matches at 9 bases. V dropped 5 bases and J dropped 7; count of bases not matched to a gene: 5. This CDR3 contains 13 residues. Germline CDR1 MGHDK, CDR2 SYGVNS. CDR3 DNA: TGTGCCAGCAGTAACACAGGGGGCACTGGCTACACCTTC. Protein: CASSNTGGTGYTF.

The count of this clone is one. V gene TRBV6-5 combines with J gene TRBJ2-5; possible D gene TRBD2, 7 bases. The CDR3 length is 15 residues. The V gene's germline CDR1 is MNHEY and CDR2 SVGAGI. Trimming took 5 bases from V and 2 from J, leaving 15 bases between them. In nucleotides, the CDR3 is TGTGCCAGCAGTCAGGGAGGGGGATTTCAAGAGACCCAGTACTTC. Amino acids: CASSQGGGFQETQYF.

CDR3 residues: CASSLGGVFFNEQFF. The CDR3, as DNA: TGTGCCAGCAGCTTAGGCGGGGTGTTCTTCAATGAGCAGTTCTTC. The genes are TRBV7-9 and TRBJ2-1, with TRBD2 as a possible D gene (6 bases). The V end lost 1 base, the J end lost 6 bases, and 13 bases lay between the germline ends. This CDR3 is built from 15 residues. Germline-derived CDR1 and CDR2 are SEHNR and FQNEAQ (reference sequence).

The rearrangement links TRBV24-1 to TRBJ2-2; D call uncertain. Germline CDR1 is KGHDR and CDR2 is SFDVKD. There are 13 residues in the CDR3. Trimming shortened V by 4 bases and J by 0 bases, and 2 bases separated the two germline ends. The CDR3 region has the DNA TGTGCCACCAGTGAACCGAACACCGGGGAGCTGTTTTTT. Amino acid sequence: CATSEPNTGELFF.

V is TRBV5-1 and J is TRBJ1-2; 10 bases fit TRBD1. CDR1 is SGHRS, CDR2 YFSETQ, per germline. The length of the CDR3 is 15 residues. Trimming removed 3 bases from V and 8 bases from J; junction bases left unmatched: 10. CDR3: CASSSSGQGLGGYTF. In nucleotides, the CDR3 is TGCGCCAGCAGCTCATCGGGACAGGGGCTGGGGGGCTACACCTTC. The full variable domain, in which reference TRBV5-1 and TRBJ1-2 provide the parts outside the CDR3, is KAGVTQTPRYLIKTRGQQVTLSCSPISGHRSVSWYQQTPGQGLQFLFEYFSETQRNKGNFPGRFSGRQFSNSRSEMNVSTLELGDSALYLCASSSSGQGLGGYTFGSGTRLTVV.

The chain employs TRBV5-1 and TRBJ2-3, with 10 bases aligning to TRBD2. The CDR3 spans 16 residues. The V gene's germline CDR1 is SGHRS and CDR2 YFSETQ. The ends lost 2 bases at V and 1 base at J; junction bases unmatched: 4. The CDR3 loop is CASSLPGTSGTDTQYF. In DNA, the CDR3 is TGCGCCAGCAGCTTACCCGGGACTAGCGGCACAGATACGCAGTATTTT.

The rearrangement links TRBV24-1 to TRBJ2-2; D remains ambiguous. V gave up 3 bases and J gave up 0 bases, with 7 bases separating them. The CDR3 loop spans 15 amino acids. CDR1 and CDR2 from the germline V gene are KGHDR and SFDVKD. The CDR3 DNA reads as TGTGCCACCAGTGATCCTGCCTCGAACACCGGGGAGCTGTTTTTT. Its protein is CATSDPASNTGELFF.

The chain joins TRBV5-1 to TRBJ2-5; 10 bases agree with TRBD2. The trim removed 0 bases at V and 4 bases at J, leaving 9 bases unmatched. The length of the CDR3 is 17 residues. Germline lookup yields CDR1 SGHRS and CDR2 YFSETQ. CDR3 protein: CASSLGTAGGLRETQYF. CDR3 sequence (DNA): TGCGCCAGCAGCTTGGGGACAGCGGGGGGGCTTCGAGAGACCCAGTACTTC.

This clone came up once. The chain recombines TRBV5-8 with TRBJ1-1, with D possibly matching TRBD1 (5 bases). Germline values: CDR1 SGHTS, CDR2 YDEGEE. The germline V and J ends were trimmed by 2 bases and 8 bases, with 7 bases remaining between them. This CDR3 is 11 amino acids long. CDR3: CASSFYREAFF. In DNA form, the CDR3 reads TGTGCCAGCAGCTTCTACAGGGAAGCTTTCTTT.

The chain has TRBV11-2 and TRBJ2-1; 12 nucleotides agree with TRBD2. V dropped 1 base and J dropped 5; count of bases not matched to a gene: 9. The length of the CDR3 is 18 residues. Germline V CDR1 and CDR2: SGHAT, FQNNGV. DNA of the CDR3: TGTGCCAGCAGCTTAGCTAGCGGGGGGGCCTATGCCCACAATGAGCAGTTCTTC. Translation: CASSLASGGAYAHNEQFF.

CDR3 amino acids: CASSYTGVDSYGYTF. In nucleotides, the CDR3 is TGTGCCAGCAGCTATACAGGGGTGGACTCCTATGGCTACACCTTC. V usage is TRBV7-9 and J usage is TRBJ1-2; 7 bases agree with TRBD1. This CDR3 spans 15 amino acids. The junction had 9 bases not matched to a gene; V was cut back by 4 bases and J by 4 bases. Germline V CDR1 and CDR2: SEHNR, FQNEAQ (reference sequence). Filled out from reference TRBV7-9 and TRBJ1-2, the complete variable domain reads DTGVSQNPRHKITKRGQNVTFRCDPISEHNRLYWYRQTLGQGPEFLTYFQNEAQLEKSRLLSDRFSAERPKGSFSTLEIQRTEQGDSAMYLCASSYTGVDSYGYTFGSGTRLTVV.

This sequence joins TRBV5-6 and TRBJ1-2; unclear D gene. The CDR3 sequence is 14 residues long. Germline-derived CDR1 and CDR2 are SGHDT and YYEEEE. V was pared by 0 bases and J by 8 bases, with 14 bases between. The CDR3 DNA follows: TGTGCCAGCAGCTTGGGACAAGGGATAGGCGGCTACACCTTC. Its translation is CASSLGQGIGGYTF.

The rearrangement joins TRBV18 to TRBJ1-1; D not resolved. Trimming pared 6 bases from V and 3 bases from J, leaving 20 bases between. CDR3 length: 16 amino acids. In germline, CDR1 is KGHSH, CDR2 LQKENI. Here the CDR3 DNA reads TGTGCCAGCTCCCTAAAGGACCCGAGGGTTGACACTGAAGCTTTCTTT. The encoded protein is CASSLKDPRVDTEAFF.

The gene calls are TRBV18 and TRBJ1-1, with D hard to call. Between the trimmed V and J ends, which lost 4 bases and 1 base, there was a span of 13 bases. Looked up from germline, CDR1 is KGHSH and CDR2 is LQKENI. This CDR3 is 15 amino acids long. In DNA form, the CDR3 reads TGTGCCAGCTCACGGCCGGGCCTCGAGAACACTGAAGCTTTCTTT. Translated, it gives CASSRPGLENTEAFF.

In nucleotides, the CDR3 is TGTGCCAGTAGTTCAGACCGGAACACTGAAGCTTTCTTT. Translating it yields CASSSDRNTEAFF. The rearrangement links TRBV19 to TRBJ1-1; D ambiguous. The germline V gene encodes CDR1 LNHDA and CDR2 SQIVND (reference sequence). This CDR3 is 13 amino acids long. Trimming removed 5 bases from V and 1 base from J, with 8 bases in between.

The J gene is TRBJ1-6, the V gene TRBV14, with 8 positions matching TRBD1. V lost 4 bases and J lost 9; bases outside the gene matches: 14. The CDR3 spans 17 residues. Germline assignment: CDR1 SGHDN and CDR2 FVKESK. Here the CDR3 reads CASSRRGGQGGSSPLHF. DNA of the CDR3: TGTGCCAGCAGCCGCCGCGGAGGACAGGGTGGAAGTTCACCCCTCCACTTT.

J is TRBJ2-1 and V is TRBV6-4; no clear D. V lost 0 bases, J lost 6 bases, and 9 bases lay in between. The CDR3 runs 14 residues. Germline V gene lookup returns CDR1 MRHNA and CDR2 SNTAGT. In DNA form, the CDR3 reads TGTGCCAGCAGTGACTCGAAGGAGTTCAATGAGCAGTTCTTC. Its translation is CASSDSKEFNEQFF.